The T cell receptor beta chain described here comes from a study of shared clonotypes between healthy human individuals. The CDR3 runs to 18 residues. Germline-derived CDR1 and CDR2 are LNHDA and SQIVND (reference sequence). Trimming took off 2 bases at V and 0 bases at J, with 14 bases between the two ends. Donors comprised only Caucasian adults living in Nashville, Tennessee. TCRdb's table, derived via immunoSEQ multiplex PCR, lists solely in-frame clones and lacks some. The top ten clones hold approximately 0.06% of a sample with under 650,000 clones, approximately 95% of them seen once. V and J are TRBV19 and TRBJ2-6; perhaps TRBD2 as D (5 bases). This sequence originates from a young woman in good health. The sample taken for sequencing was naive CD4+ T cells sorted from blood. Described subset: CD45RA+ positively selected. The CDR3 reads CASSISRGTSSGANVLTF. The CDR3 DNA reads as TGTGCCAGTAGTATAAGTCGGGGAACCAGCTCTGGGGCCAACGTCCTGACTTTC.